The source of this TCR beta chain is a study of blood T cell repertoires in COVID-19. V trimming: 3 bases; J trimming: 4 bases; junction bases outside the gene matches: 15. CDR3 size: 17 residues. Germline values: CDR1 SGHRS, CDR2 YFSETQ. Method: immunoSEQ multiplex PCR; TCRdb's copy keeps in-frame clones and lacks some. The sample includes roughly 230,000 clones, approximately 81% of them seen just once. Sequencing was performed on PBMCs or T cells enriched from blood (not recorded which). The genes are TRBV5-1 and TRBJ1-1; 7 nucleotides align to TRBD1. The source of this sequence is a woman aged 45 to 65 who had been exposed to COVID-19. The CDR3 nucleotides read TGCGCCAGCAGCTCAAACAGGGGCCTAACCATGGGCACTGAAGCTTTCTTT. This gives the protein CASSSNRGLTMGTEAFF.